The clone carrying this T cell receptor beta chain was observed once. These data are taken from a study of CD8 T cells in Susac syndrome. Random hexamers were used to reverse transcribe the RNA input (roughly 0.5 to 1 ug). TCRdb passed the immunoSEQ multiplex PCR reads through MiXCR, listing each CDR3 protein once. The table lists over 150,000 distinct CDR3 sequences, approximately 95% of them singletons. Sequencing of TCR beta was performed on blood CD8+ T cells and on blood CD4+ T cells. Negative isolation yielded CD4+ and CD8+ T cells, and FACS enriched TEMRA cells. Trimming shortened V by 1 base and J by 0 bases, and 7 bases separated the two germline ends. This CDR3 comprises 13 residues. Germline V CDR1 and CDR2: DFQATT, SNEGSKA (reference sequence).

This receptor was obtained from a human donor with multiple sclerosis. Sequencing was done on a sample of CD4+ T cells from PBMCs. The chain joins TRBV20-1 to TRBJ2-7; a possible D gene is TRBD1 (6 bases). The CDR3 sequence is CSARGGLSYEQYF. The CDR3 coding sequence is TGCAGTGCTAGAGGGGGGCTCTCCTACGAGCAGTACTTC.